The clone carrying this T cell receptor beta chain was recorded many times. Its target is unknown. This sample was taken from a study of T cells in Graves' hyperthyroidism and ophthalmopathy. General observations from the study: The model predicted ophthalmopathy a median roughly six months before onset.

Amplified TCR beta CDR3 regions came from RNA transcripts. HTBI primers were the set used in a first-round RT-PCR of the TCR CDR3. Each CDR3 protein is one row after TCRdb ran MiXCR on the multiplex PCR reads. This table has 200,000 to 300,000 distinct CDR3 sequences, approximately 16% appearing once. Germline V CDR1 and CDR2: SGHTA, FQGNSA. The V segment lost 1 base and the J segment 6 bases; nucleotides outside the gene matches: 6. The CDR3 has 16 residues. V is TRBV7-2 and J is TRBJ2-7; TRBD2 agrees at 13 bases. Specimen: blood. The sequence derives from a young woman with Graves' ophthalmopathy. For the CDR3, the DNA is TGTGCCAGCAGCTTAGATGGACTAGCGGGGGCAGGCGAGCAGTACTTC. Translation gives CASSLDGLAGAGEQYF.